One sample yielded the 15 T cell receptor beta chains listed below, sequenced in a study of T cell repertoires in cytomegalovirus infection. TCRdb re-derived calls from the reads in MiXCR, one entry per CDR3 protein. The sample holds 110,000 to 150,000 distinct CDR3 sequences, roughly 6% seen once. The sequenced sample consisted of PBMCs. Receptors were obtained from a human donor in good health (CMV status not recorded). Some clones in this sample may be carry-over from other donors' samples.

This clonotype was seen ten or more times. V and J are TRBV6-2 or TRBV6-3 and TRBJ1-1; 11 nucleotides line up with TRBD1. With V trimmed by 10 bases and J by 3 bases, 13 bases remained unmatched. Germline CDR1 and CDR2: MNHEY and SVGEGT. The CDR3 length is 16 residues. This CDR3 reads CATLRGQGAQDTEAFF. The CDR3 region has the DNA TGTGCCACCCTACGAGGACAGGGGGCGCAGGACACTGAAGCTTTCTTT.

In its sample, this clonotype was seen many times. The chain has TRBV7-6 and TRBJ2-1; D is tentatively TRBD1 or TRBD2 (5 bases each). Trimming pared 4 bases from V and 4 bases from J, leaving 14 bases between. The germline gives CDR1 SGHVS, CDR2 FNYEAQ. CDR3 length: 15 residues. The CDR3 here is CASSSSGPPYNEQFF. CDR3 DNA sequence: TGTGCCAGCAGCTCCTCGGGACCGCCGTACAATGAGCAGTTCTTC.

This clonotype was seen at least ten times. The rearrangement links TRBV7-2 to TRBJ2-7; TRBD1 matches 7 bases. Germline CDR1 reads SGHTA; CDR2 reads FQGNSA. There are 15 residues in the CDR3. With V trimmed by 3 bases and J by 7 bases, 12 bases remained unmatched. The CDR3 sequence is CASSLRAGGTKEQYF. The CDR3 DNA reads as TGTGCCAGCAGCTTGCGGGCAGGGGGAACAAAAGAGCAGTACTTC.

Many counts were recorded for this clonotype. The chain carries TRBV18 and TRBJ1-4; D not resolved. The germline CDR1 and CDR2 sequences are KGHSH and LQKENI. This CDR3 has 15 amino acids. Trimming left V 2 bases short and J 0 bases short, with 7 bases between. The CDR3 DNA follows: TGTGCCAGCTCACCAAACTTTTCAACTAATGAAAAACTGTTTTTT. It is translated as CASSPNFSTNEKLFF.

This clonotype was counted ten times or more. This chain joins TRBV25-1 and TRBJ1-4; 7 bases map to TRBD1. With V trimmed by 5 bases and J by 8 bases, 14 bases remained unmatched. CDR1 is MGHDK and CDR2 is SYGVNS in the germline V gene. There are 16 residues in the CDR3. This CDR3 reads CASSWALTGAAEKLFF. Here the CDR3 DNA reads TGTGCCAGCAGTTGGGCACTCACAGGGGCCGCGGAAAAACTGTTTTTT. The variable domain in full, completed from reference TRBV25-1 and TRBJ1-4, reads EADIYQTPRYLVIGTGKKITLECSQTMGHDKMYWYQQDPGMELHLIHYSYGVNSTEKGDLSSESTVSRIRTEHFPLTLESARPSHTSQYLCASSWALTGAAEKLFFGSGTQLSVL.

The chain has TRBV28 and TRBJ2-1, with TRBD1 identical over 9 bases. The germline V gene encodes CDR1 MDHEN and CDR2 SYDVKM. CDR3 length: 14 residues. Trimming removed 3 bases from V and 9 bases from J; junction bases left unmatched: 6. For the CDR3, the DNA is TGTGCCAGCAGTTTGCCGACAGGGGGGGTTGAGCAGTTCTTC. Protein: CASSLPTGGVEQFF. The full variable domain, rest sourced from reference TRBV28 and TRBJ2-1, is DVKVTQSSRYLVKRTGEKVFLECVQDMDHENMFWYRQDPGLGLRLIYFSYDVKMKEKGDIPEGYSVSREKKERFSLILESASTNQTSMYLCASSLPTGGVEQFFGPGTRLTVL.

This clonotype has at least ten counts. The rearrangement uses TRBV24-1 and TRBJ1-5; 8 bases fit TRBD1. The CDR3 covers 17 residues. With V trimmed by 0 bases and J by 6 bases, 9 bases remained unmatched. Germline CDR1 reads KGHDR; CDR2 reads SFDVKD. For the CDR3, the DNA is TGTGCCACCAGTGATTTGCCCCGGACAGGGCGGAGTCAGCCCCAGCATTTT. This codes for CATSDLPRTGRSQPQHF.

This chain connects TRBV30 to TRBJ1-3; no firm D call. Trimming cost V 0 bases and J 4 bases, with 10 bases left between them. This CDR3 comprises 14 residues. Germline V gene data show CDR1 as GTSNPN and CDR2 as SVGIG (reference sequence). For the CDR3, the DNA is TGTGCCTGGAGTGTAGCTGGATTAGGAAACACCATATATTTT. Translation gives CAWSVAGLGNTIYF. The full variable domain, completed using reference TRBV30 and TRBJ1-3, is SQTIHQWPATLVQPVGSPLSLECTVEGTSNPNLYWYRQAAGRGLQLLFYSVGIGQISSEVPQNLSASRPQDRQFILSSKKLLLSDSGFYLCAWSVAGLGNTIYFGEGSWLTVV.

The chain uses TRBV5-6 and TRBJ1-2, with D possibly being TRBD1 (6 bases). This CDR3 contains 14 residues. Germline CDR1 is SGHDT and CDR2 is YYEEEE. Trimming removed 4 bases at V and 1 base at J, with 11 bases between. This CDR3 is CASSLQDSNYGYTF. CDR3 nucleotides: TGTGCCAGCAGCCTGCAGGACAGTAACTATGGCTACACCTTC. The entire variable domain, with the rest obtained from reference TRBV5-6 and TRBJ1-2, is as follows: DAGVTQSPTHLIKTRGQQVTLRCSPKSGHDTVSWYQQALGQGPQFIFQYYEEEERQRGNFPDRFSGHQFPNYSSELNVNALLLGDSALYLCASSLQDSNYGYTFGSGTRLTVV.

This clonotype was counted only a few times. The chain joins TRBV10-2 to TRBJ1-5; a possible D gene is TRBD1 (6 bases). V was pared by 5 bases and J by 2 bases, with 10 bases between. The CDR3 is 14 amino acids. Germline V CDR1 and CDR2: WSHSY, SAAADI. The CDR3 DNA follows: TGCGCCAGCAGTCCGACAGGCCGCAATCAGCCCCAGCATTTT. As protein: CASSPTGRNQPQHF.

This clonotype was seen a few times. CDR3 bases: TGTGCCAGCTCACCCAACTGGGGGTTGGCAGATACGCAGTATTTT. Translation: CASSPNWGLADTQYF. V and J are TRBV18 and TRBJ2-3; the D call may be TRBD1 or TRBD2 (5 bases each). Germline V CDR1 and CDR2: KGHSH, LQKENI. Trimming took off 3 bases at V and 4 bases at J, with 14 bases between the two ends. The CDR3 spans 15 residues.

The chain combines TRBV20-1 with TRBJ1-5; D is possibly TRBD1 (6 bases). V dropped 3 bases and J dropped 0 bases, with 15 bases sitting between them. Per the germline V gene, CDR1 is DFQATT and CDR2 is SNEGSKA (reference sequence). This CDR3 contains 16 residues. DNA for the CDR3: TGCAGTGCTAGTGGGGGGCATGCAAATAGCAATCAGCCCCAGCATTTT. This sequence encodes CSASGGHANSNQPQHF.

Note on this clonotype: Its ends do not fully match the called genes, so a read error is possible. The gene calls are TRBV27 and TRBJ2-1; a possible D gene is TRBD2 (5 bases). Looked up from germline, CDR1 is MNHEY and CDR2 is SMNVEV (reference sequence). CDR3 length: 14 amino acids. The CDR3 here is CASLVTRSSNEQFF. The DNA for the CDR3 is TGTGCCAGCCTGGTAACTAGATCCTCCAATGAGCAGTTCTTC.

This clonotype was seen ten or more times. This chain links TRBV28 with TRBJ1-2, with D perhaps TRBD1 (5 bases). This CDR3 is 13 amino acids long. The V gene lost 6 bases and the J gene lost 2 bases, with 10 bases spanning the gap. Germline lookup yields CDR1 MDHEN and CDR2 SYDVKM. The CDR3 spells CASRLPGNYGYTF. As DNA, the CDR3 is TGTGCCAGCAGGTTACCAGGGAACTATGGCTACACCTTC.

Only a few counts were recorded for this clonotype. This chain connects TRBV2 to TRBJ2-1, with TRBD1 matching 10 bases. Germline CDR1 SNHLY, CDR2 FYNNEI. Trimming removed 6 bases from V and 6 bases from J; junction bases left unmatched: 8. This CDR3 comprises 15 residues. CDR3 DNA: TGTGCCAGCAGCCCGCGACAGGGGGCACGCAATGAGCAGTTCTTC. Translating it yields CASSPRQGARNEQFF.